Sequencing of this T cell receptor beta chain was carried out in a study of blood T cells in healthy people across ages. Background on the study: Template switching caught about one barcoded beta molecule for each two T cells.

This clonotype was counted only a few times. Its antigen is currently unknown. Notes on the study in general: Total diversity from one million sequenced T cells was likely underestimated. Age advanced and TCR beta diversity per million T cells fell, roughly linearly.

With a J-beta primer mix and a sample-barcoded 5' primer, a second PCR ran about 6 to 11 cycles. TCRdb redid the calling of the 5' RACE reads with MiXCR, one entry per CDR3 protein. The sample consists of 580,000 or so distinct CDR3 sequences, 47% of them appearing once. The germline V and J ends were trimmed by 4 bases and 13 bases, with 15 bases remaining between them. This CDR3 region has 12 residues. The germline V gene has CDR1 SGHKS and CDR2 YYEKEE (reference sequence). The specimen was blood. The TCR comes from an elderly man in good health. The chain employs TRBV5-5 and TRBJ2-1, with a tentative D call TRBD1 (6 bases). The CDR3 region has the DNA TGTGCCAGCAGCCCCAGGACAGACCTACAGTTCTTC. It encodes CASSPRTDLQFF. The variable domain in full, completed from reference TRBV5-5 and TRBJ2-1, reads DAGVTQSPTHLIKTRGQQVTLRCSPISGHKSVSWYQQVLGQGPQFIFQYYEKEERGRGNFPDRFSARQFPNYSSELNVNALLLGDSALYLCASSPRTDLQFFGPGTRLTVL.